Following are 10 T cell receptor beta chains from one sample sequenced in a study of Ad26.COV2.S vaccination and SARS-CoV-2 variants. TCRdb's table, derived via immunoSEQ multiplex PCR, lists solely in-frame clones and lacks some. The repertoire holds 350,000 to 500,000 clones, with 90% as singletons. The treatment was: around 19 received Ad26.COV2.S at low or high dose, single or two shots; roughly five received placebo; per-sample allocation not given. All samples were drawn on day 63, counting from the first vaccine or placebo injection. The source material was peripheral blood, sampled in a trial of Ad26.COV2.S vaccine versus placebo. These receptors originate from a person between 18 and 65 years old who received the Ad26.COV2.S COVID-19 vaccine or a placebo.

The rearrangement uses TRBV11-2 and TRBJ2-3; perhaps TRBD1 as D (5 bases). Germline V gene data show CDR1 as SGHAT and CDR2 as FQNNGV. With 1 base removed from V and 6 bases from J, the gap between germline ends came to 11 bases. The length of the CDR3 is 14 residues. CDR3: CASSLGTYADTQYF. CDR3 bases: TGTGCCAGCAGCTTAGGGACATATGCCGATACGCAGTATTTT.

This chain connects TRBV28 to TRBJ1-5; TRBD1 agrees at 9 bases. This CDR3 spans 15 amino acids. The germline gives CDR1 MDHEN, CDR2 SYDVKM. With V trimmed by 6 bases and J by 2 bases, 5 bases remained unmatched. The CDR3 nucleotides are TGTGCCAGCAGGGAGGGACAGGGTGGCAATCAGCCCCAGCATTTT. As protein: CASREGQGGNQPQHF.

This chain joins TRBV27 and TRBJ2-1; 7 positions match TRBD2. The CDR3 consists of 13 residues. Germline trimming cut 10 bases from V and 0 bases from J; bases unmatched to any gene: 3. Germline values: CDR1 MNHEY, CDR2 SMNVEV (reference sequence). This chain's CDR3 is CATGGSSYNEQFF. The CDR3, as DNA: TGTGCCACCGGCGGGAGCTCCTACAATGAGCAGTTCTTC.

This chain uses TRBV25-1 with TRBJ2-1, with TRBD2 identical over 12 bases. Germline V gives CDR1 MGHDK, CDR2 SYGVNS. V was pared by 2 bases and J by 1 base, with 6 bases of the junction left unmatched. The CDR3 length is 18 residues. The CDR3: CASSELAGGVLSYNEQFF. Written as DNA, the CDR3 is TGTGCCAGCAGTGAACTAGCGGGAGGGGTTCTGTCCTACAATGAGCAGTTCTTC.

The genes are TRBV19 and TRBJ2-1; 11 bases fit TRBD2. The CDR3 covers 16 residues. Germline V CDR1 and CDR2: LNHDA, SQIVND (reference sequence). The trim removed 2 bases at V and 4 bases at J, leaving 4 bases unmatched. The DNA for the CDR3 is TGTGCCAGTAGTATACGACTAGCGGGACTATACAATGAGCAGTTCTTC. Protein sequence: CASSIRLAGLYNEQFF.

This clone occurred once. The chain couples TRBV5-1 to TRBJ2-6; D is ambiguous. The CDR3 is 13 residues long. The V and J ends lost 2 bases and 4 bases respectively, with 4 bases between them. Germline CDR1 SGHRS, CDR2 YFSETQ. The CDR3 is CASSFGGANVLTF. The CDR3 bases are TGCGCCAGCAGCTTTGGAGGGGCCAACGTCCTGACTTTC.

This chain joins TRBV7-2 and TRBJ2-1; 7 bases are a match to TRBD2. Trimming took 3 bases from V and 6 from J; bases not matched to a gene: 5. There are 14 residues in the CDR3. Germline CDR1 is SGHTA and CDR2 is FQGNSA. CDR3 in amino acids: CASSLVAGINEQFF. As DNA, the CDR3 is TGTGCCAGCAGCTTGGTAGCGGGTATCAATGAGCAGTTCTTC.

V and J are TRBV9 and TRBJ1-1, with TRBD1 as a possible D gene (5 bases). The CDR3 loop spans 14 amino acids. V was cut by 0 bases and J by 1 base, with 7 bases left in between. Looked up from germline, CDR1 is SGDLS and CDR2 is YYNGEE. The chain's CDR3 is CASSVGQKNTEAFF. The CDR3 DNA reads TGTGCCAGCAGCGTAGGACAGAAGAACACTGAAGCTTTCTTT.

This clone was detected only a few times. The CDR3 is CASSFGGSYEQYF. CDR3 coding DNA: TGTGCCAGCAGCTTCGGAGGTAGCTACGAGCAGTACTTC. This chain joins TRBV6-6 and TRBJ2-7; tentatively, D is TRBD2 (5 bases). Trimming left V 6 bases short and J 3 bases short, with 12 bases between. Germline-derived CDR1 and CDR2 are MNHNY and SVGAGI (reference sequence). The CDR3 contains 13 residues.

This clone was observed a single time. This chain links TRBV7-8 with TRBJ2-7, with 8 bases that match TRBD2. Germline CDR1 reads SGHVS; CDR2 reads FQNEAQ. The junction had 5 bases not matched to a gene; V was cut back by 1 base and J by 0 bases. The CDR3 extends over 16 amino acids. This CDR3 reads CASSLVAGRSSYEQYF. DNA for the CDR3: TGTGCCAGCAGCTTAGTAGCGGGACGAAGCTCCTACGAGCAGTACTTC.